The clone carrying this TCR beta chain was counted a few times. These data belong to a study of T-cell reconstitution after alpha-beta-depleted transplantation in children. Unique molecular identifiers were used in preparing the TCRbeta library. Each CDR3 protein gets one entry after TCRdb re-called the PCR reads with MiXCR. The sample yields 700,000 to 950,000 distinct CDR3 sequences, approximately 15% seen once. The germline V and J ends were trimmed by 2 bases and 0 bases, with 6 bases remaining between them. This CDR3 is built from 14 residues. Germline values: CDR1 SGHVS, CDR2 FNYEAQ. The rearrangement joins TRBV7-6 to TRBJ2-3; D not resolved. This receptor was obtained from a male patient aged 10 to 17 who had a stem cell transplant for acute lymphoblastic leukemia, so the T cells may come from the graft donor. Sample: PBMCs, mostly from graft donor cells, taken 360 days after TCRalphabeta/CD19-depleted stem cell transplant. The CDR3 DNA sequence: TGTGCCAGCAGCTTATTTCGCAGCACAGATACGCAGTATTTT. Translation gives CASSLFRSTDTQYF.